This TCR beta chain is from a study of blood T cell repertoires in COVID-19. Study-level information: In each case, the material was cDNA or gDNA derived from T cells, B-cell-depleted T cells, or PBMCs.

Participants were aged about 18 to 100 years from about 25 US areas. Cohorts were based on clinical histories the participants reported. CDR1 and CDR2 from the germline V gene are SGHRS and YFSETQ. Trimming removed 4 bases from V and 13 bases from J; junction bases left unmatched: 6. This CDR3 comprises 14 residues. In the original analysis: By means of reference gene primer amplification, nucleated cell counts were estimated. Profiled with immunoSEQ multiplex PCR; TCRdb holds only in-frame clones, not every one. That table is the source of V, J and clone size, and D and trimming were worked out from the DNA. The table includes about 140,000 clones, 75% to 80% detected once.

The sequenced sample was PBMCs or T cells enriched from blood (not recorded which). The J gene is TRBJ2-1, the V gene TRBV5-1; 15 bases agree with TRBD2. The sequence came from a woman aged 50 to 60 who had recovered from COVID-19. Written as DNA, the CDR3 is TGCGCCAGCAGCGCCGGACTAGCGGGGGGGCCTCAGTTCTTC. This sequence encodes CASSAGLAGGPQFF.